This entry is about one TCR beta chain. No antigen is known for it. Per germline, CDR1 MDHEN and CDR2 SYDVKM. This CDR3 comprises 15 residues. The V and J ends lost 10 bases and 2 bases respectively, with 15 bases between them. This sample was taken from a study of Ad26.COV2.S vaccination and SARS-CoV-2 variants. Study-level points and caveats: Relative to placebo recipients, vaccine recipients exhibited elevated spike-specific TCR breadth.

Sequencing was performed with immunoSEQ multiplex PCR; in TCRdb, only in-frame clones are kept and a portion is missing. The table records under 550,000 clones, roughly 90% of them present only once. Treatment defined: some 19 received Ad26.COV2.S at low or high dose, single or two shots; roughly 5 received placebo; per-sample allocation not given. The investigators took samples on day 63 after the first vaccine or placebo injection. This receptor was identified in a person between 18 and 65 years old who received the Ad26.COV2.S COVID-19 vaccine or a placebo. This chain connects TRBV28 to TRBJ2-6, with D possibly matching TRBD2 (5 bases). The specimen comprised peripheral blood, sampled in a trial of Ad26.COV2.S vaccine versus placebo. The CDR3 region has the DNA TGTGCCATTAAGGACTCTGGCCCTGGGGCCAACGTCCTGACTTTC. Protein product: CAIKDSGPGANVLTF.